A selection of T cell receptor beta chains follows, all from one sample in a study of CD8 T cells in ankylosing spondylitis. In TCRdb, the 5' RACE reads were re-called with MiXCR into one record per CDR3 protein. The sample has some 92,000 distinct CDR3 sequences; around 30% are singletons. Material for sequencing was blood, either unsorted or a sorted T cell fraction (not recorded which). Receptor source: a male donor with ankylosing spondylitis or in good health (not recorded which). CDR3s include the opening cysteine and the closing phenylalanine or tryptophan. A D gene is named only where the DNA matches it firmly. Clone size is given for some rows only: seen once, a few or many times, or a class if the clone is expanded.

clone_size,cdr3_length,v_call,j_call,d_call,cdr3_aa,cdr3_nt
few,15,TRBV7-2,TRBJ1-2,TRBD1,CASSSRTGEAYGYTF,TGTGCCAGCAGCTCACGGACAGGGGAAGCCTATGGCTACACCTTC
.,14,TRBV5-1,TRBJ1-1,.,CASHDSQGTTEAFF,TGCGCCAGCCATGATAGTCAGGGGACCACTGAAGCTTTCTTT
.,13,TRBV18,TRBJ2-1,.,CASSPMGVWEQFF,TGTGCCAGCTCACCTATGGGGGTTTGGGAGCAGTTCTTC
.,14,TRBV5-1,TRBJ2-5,TRBD2,CASSQGTTQETQYF,TGCGCCAGCAGCCAAGGGACTACCCAAGAGACCCAGTACTTC
.,14,TRBV5-1,TRBJ1-3,.,CASSSGVSGNTIYF,TGCGCCAGCAGCTCCGGGGTCTCTGGAAACACCATATATTTT
.,15,TRBV27,TRBJ2-3,.,CASSTGDYRTDTQYF,TGTGCCAGTAGCACAGGGGACTACCGCACAGATACGCAGTATTTT
.,16,TRBV9,TRBJ2-1,TRBD2,CASSAPLAGSYNEQFF,TGTGCCAGCAGCGCACCACTAGCGGGATCCTACAATGAGCAGTTCTTC
many,15,TRBV5-1,TRBJ2-1,TRBD1,CASSPGQGADNEQFF,TGCGCCAGCAGCCCCGGGCAGGGGGCTGACAATGAGCAGTTCTTC
.,15,TRBV20-1,TRBJ2-3,TRBD1,CSASPDRGFTDTQYF,TGCAGTGCTAGCCCGGACAGGGGATTCACAGATACGCAGTATTTT
few,14,TRBV12-3/TRBV12-4,TRBJ1-1,TRBD1,CASSFQGGGTEAFF,TGTGCCAGCAGTTTTCAAGGGGGCGGCACTGAAGCTTTCTTT
few,12,TRBV6-6,TRBJ2-5,.,CASSYEAGTQYF,TGTGCCAGCAGTTACGAGGCGGGGACCCAGTACTTC
.,16,TRBV5-1,TRBJ2-4,TRBD2,CASSLDSGSRGGIQYF,TGCGCCAGCAGCTTGGATAGCGGGAGCCGAGGAGGCATTCAGTACTTC
few,14,TRBV6-5,TRBJ1-2,.,CASSYSVEGSGYTF,TGTGCCAGCAGTTACTCGGTCGAGGGGTCAGGCTACACCTTC
many,12,TRBV5-1,TRBJ1-4,.,CASSLDGEKLFF,TGCGCCAGCAGCTTGGACGGTGAAAAACTGTTTTTT
.,15,TRBV5-1,TRBJ2-2,.,CASTGRRTAHGELFF,TGCGCCAGCACTGGCAGGCGGACTGCACACGGGGAGCTGTTTTTT
.,15,TRBV7-8,TRBJ2-1,.,CASSLKRQSYNEQFF,TGTGCCAGCAGCTTAAAGCGCCAATCCTACAATGAGCAGTTCTTC
.,10,TRBV29-1,TRBJ1-1,.,CSGVVDEAFF,TGCAGCGGTGTGGTAGATGAAGCTTTCTTT
few,15,TRBV5-1,TRBJ2-5,TRBD1,CASSPGQGIVWTQYF,TGCGCCAGCAGCCCGGGACAGGGGATTGTGTGGACCCAGTACTTC
many,14,TRBV12-3/TRBV12-4,TRBJ1-3,.,CASSPGSSGNTIYF,TGTGCCAGCAGTCCGGGAAGCTCTGGAAACACCATATATTTT
.,15,TRBV9,TRBJ2-1,TRBD2,CASSVGGGGAFEQFF,TGTGCCAGCAGCGTAGGGGGCGGGGGGGCCTTTGAGCAGTTCTTC
few,15,TRBV5-6,TRBJ1-5,.,CASSRTTGTEGPQHF,TGTGCCAGCAGCAGAACTACAGGGACGGAAGGGCCCCAGCATTTT
.,12,TRBV29-1,TRBJ2-3,.,CSVDWRTDTQYF,TGCAGCGTTGACTGGCGCACAGATACGCAGTATTTT
few,15,TRBV7-2,TRBJ1-2,TRBD1,CASSPGTGYYYGYTF,TGTGCCAGCAGCCCCGGGACAGGCTATTACTATGGCTACACCTTC
.,15,TRBV5-1,TRBJ1-1,.,CASSFTGTLNTEAFF,TGCGCCAGCAGTTTTACAGGGACCCTGAACACTGAAGCTTTCTTT
.,15,TRBV7-2,TRBJ1-5,.,CASSGRDGGNQPQHF,TGTGCCAGCAGCGGAAGGGACGGGGGAAATCAGCCCCAGCATTTT
.,15,TRBV3-1,TRBJ2-7,TRBD2,CASSQGLADNYEQYF,TGTGCCAGCAGCCAAGGACTAGCAGATAACTACGAGCAGTACTTC
few,17,TRBV7-2,TRBJ2-6,.,CASSSGSIGFGANVLTF,TGTGCCAGCAGCTCCGGTTCTATCGGCTTCGGGGCCAACGTCCTGACTTTC
few,15,TRBV6-5,TRBJ1-1,.,CASSYSGGGATEAFF,TGTGCCAGCAGTTACTCGGGTGGTGGGGCCACTGAAGCTTTCTTT
.,15,TRBV15,TRBJ1-2,TRBD1,CATSKPTGRRNGYTF,TGTGCCACCTCCAAACCGACAGGGAGGAGAAATGGCTACACCTTC
few,15,TRBV5-1,TRBJ2-1,.,CASSRTGGQGNEQFF,TGCGCCAGCAGCCGGACGGGTGGGCAAGGCAATGAGCAGTTCTTC
few,19,TRBV5-1,TRBJ2-2,TRBD1,CASSWPPGQGAANTGELFF,TGCGCCAGCAGCTGGCCTCCGGGACAGGGGGCGGCCAACACCGGGGAGCTGTTTTTT
.,14,TRBV20-1,TRBJ2-5,TRBD2,CSASYTSGRETQYF,TGCAGTGCTAGTTATACTAGCGGAAGAGAGACCCAGTACTTC
few,15,TRBV9,TRBJ2-5,TRBD2,CASSPRTRGDETQYF,TGTGCCAGCAGCCCCCGTACGCGGGGGGATGAGACCCAGTACTTC
.,15,TRBV5-1,TRBJ2-7,TRBD1,CASSPDTGGTYEQYF,TGCGCCAGCAGCCCGGACACAGGGGGTACCTACGAGCAGTACTTC
many,15,TRBV5-1,TRBJ1-1,.,CASKALSTMNTEAFF,TGCGCCAGCAAGGCGTTGTCTACGATGAACACTGAAGCTTTCTTT
few,11,TRBV5-5,TRBJ2-3,.,CASSLNTGQYF,TGTGCCAGCAGCTTAAATACGGGGCAGTATTTT
.,16,TRBV20-1,TRBJ2-3,.,CSATRAGGGSRDTQYF,TGCAGTGCTACGAGAGCTGGAGGAGGGAGTAGGGATACGCAGTATTTT
few,15,TRBV29-1,TRBJ2-6,.,CSVGPPVSGANVLTF,TGCAGCGTTGGTCCGCCCGTCTCTGGGGCCAACGTCCTGACTTTC
few,16,TRBV24-1,TRBJ2-1,TRBD2,CATSDLAGGDYNEQFF,TGTGCCACCAGTGACTTAGCGGGGGGGGACTACAATGAGCAGTTCTTC
few,15,TRBV20-1,TRBJ1-3,TRBD1,CSADQGQGAGNTIYF,TGCAGTGCTGATCAAGGACAGGGGGCTGGAAACACCATATATTTT
few,17,TRBV18,TRBJ2-4,.,CASSATGGAVAKNIQYF,TGTGCCAGCTCAGCCACCGGGGGAGCGGTAGCCAAAAACATTCAGTACTTC